The 31 T cell receptor beta chains given below trace back to one sample, sequenced in a study of beta chain features in type 1 diabetes. Expressed TCRB transcripts got sequenced, as all isolated RNA was reverse transcribed. Profiled with immunoSEQ multiplex PCR; TCRdb holds only in-frame clones, not every one. The data show 300,000 to 350,000 clones, about 20% seen once. The sequenced sample was naive CD4+ T cells from blood. Source of these receptors: a woman aged 18 to 35 in good health.

This clone occurred a few times. This rearrangement joins TRBV7-9 to TRBJ2-4, with D perhaps TRBD2 (6 bases). Germline V lookup: CDR1 SEHNR, CDR2 FQNEAQ (reference sequence). The CDR3 loop spans 13 amino acids. Trimming removed 1 base from V and 6 bases from J, with 7 bases in between. For the CDR3, the DNA is TGTGCCAGCAGCTTAGGGGGACTAAACATTCAGTACTTC. Its protein is CASSLGGLNIQYF. The variable domain in full, with the rest retrieved from reference TRBV7-9 and TRBJ2-4, is DTGVSQNPRHKITKRGQNVTFRCDPISEHNRLYWYRQTLGQGPEFLTYFQNEAQLEKSRLLSDRFSAERPKGSFSTLEIQRTEQGDSAMYLCASSLGGLNIQYFGAGTRLSVL.

This clone was detected only a few times. This chain links TRBV11-2 with TRBJ2-5; 7 bases map to TRBD1. The germline CDR1 and CDR2 sequences are SGHAT and FQNNGV. The CDR3 loop spans 13 amino acids. The V gene end was trimmed by 6 bases and the J gene end by 5 bases; junction bases not matched to a gene: 6. CDR3 region: CASSRDRDETQYF. CDR3 bases: TGTGCCAGCAGTCGTGACAGGGACGAGACCCAGTACTTC.

The gene calls are TRBV19 and TRBJ2-7; 9 nucleotides agree with TRBD1. Germline CDR1 reads LNHDA; CDR2 reads SQIVND (reference sequence). The CDR3 is made up of 13 amino acids. Losses at the gene ends were 10 bases for V and 3 bases for J; bases not matched to a gene: 7. CDR3 nucleotide sequence: TGTGCCACCGGGACAGGGCGGCGCTACGAGCAGTACTTC. Translating gives CATGTGRRYEQYF.

The chain carries TRBV27 and TRBJ1-6; possibly TRBD1 for D (6 bases). V was cut by 1 base and J by 10 bases, with 14 bases left in between. The CDR3 runs 15 residues. CDR1 is MNHEY, CDR2 SMNVEV, per germline (reference sequence). CDR3 coding DNA: TGTGCCAGCAGTTTATTAACGGGGGGCCGGTCACCCCTCCACTTT. Residues: CASSLLTGGRSPLHF.

This clone has a handful of counts. The chain is built from TRBV7-9 and TRBJ2-3, with D perhaps matching TRBD2 (6 bases). Germline CDR1 and CDR2: SEHNR and FQNEAQ (reference sequence). This CDR3 has 16 residues. Deletions cut 5 bases from V and 0 bases from J, with 15 bases between. CDR3 in DNA: TGTGCCAGCAGCCCCCGCCTGAGCGGGAGCACAGATACGCAGTATTTT. Protein: CASSPRLSGSTDTQYF.

The V gene is TRBV2, the J gene TRBJ1-2; D is undetermined. The CDR3 runs 12 residues. CDR1 and CDR2 from the germline V gene are SNHLY and FYNNEI. V dropped 3 bases and J dropped 4 bases, with 6 bases sitting between them. CDR3 loop: CASSDSGYGYTF. CDR3 sequence (DNA): TGTGCCAGCAGTGACAGCGGCTATGGCTACACCTTC.

CDR3 nucleotides: TGTGCCAGCAGCTTACAGGACAGCCCAGAGACCCAGTACTTC. Its translation is CASSLQDSPETQYF. This chain links TRBV7-6 with TRBJ2-5; D possibly corresponds to TRBD1 (6 bases). V lost 2 bases and J lost 4, with 11 bases in between. Germline V gene lookup returns CDR1 SGHVS and CDR2 FNYEAQ. The CDR3 extends over 14 amino acids.

In this sample, this clone turned up a few times. The rearrangement uses TRBV27 and TRBJ2-7; TRBD2 might be the D (5 bases). Deletions cut 5 bases from V and 5 bases from J, with 16 bases between. This CDR3 region has 14 residues. Germline assignment: CDR1 MNHEY and CDR2 SMNVEV (reference sequence). The CDR3 loop is CASSGERPRDEQYF. The CDR3 bases are TGTGCCAGCAGTGGCGAGCGGCCTCGGGACGAGCAGTACTTC.

This chain uses TRBV7-9 with TRBJ2-3; 7 positions match TRBD2. The CDR3 extends over 16 amino acids. Germline V gene lookup returns CDR1 SEHNR and CDR2 FQNEAQ (reference sequence). The junction had 16 bases not matched to a gene; V was cut back by 5 bases and J by 8 bases. The CDR3 DNA reads as TGTGCCAGCAGCCCGTGGGGGGGTTCCTTCATCGGTACGCAGTATTTT. This sequence encodes CASSPWGGSFIGTQYF.

The chain has TRBV5-6 and TRBJ2-5; 7 bases are a match to TRBD2. The CDR3 is 14 amino acids. V lost 4 bases and J lost 3; bases outside the gene matches: 6. Germline V gives CDR1 SGHDT, CDR2 YYEEEE. CDR3 protein: CASSTPAGEETQYF. DNA of the CDR3: TGTGCCAGCAGCACGCCGGCGGGGGAAGAGACCCAGTACTTC. Complete variable domain (other parts from reference TRBV5-6 and TRBJ2-5): DAGVTQSPTHLIKTRGQQVTLRCSPKSGHDTVSWYQQALGQGPQFIFQYYEEEERQRGNFPDRFSGHQFPNYSSELNVNALLLGDSALYLCASSTPAGEETQYFGPGTRLLVL.

The chain uses TRBV7-9 and TRBJ2-1; 8 positions agree with TRBD1. Germline V gene lookup returns CDR1 SEHNR and CDR2 FQNEAQ (reference sequence). The CDR3 is 14 residues long. V shed 5 bases and J 7 bases; nucleotides not matched to a gene: 7. CDR3 sequence reads: CASSAQGAQNEQFF. The DNA of the CDR3 is TGTGCCAGCAGCGCGCAGGGGGCGCAGAATGAGCAGTTCTTC.

The CDR3 protein is CASSLSGSPVYNEQFF. CDR3 in DNA: TGCGCCAGCAGCTTGAGCGGAAGCCCGGTCTACAATGAGCAGTTCTTC. This chain links TRBV5-1 with TRBJ2-1; D possibly corresponds to TRBD2 (5 bases). Per the germline V gene, CDR1 is SGHRS and CDR2 is YFSETQ. Trimming cost V 1 base and J 3 bases, with 14 bases left between them. The CDR3 consists of 16 residues.

This clone has more than one count but fewer than ten. The rearrangement joins TRBV7-6 to TRBJ2-5; D possibly corresponds to TRBD2 (5 bases). CDR3 length: 14 residues. V was pared by 6 bases and J by 3 bases, with 14 bases between. In germline, CDR1 is SGHVS, CDR2 FNYEAQ. CDR3 in amino acids: CASSSAGSKETQYF. The CDR3 bases are TGTGCCAGCAGTTCCGCGGGTTCCAAAGAGACCCAGTACTTC.

In this sample, this clone turned up a few times. The gene calls are TRBV11-2 and TRBJ2-7, with unresolved D. This CDR3 region has 13 residues. The germline gives CDR1 SGHAT, CDR2 FQNNGV. Trimming left V 2 bases short and J 6 bases short, with 11 bases between. In nucleotides, the CDR3 is TGTGCCAGCAGCTTATTTCTAGTTACCGAGCAGTACTTC. Protein product: CASSLFLVTEQYF.

This clone was observed a handful of times. The gene calls are TRBV5-4 and TRBJ2-3; 13 bases match TRBD2. Germline CDR1 and CDR2: SGHNT and YYREEE (reference sequence). The CDR3 spans 18 residues. V lost 2 bases and J lost 1; bases outside the gene matches: 7. For the CDR3, the DNA is TGTGCCAGCAGCTTACGACTAGCGGGAGGCCGACGCACAGATACGCAGTATTTT. Its protein product is CASSLRLAGGRRTDTQYF.

The chain joins TRBV2 to TRBJ1-1; a possible D gene is TRBD1 (6 bases). The germline gives CDR1 SNHLY, CDR2 FYNNEI. Trimming left V 8 bases short and J 4 bases short, with 14 bases between. The CDR3 is 13 amino acids. CDR3 DNA: TGTGCCAGCCGCCGTGAACAGGGCACTGAAGCTTTCTTT. Encoded protein: CASRREQGTEAFF.

V is TRBV7-2 and J is TRBJ2-7, with 7 bases that match TRBD2. CDR3 size: 14 residues. Germline-derived CDR1 and CDR2 are SGHTA and FQGNSA. V gave up 2 bases and J gave up 3 bases; unmatched junction bases: 4. The CDR3 spells CASSLNPGGYEQYF. The CDR3 DNA reads as TGTGCCAGCAGCTTAAACCCGGGGGGCTACGAGCAGTACTTC. The full variable domain, completed using reference TRBV7-2 and TRBJ2-7, is GAGVSQSPSNKVTEKGKDVELRCDPISGHTALYWYRQSLGQGLEFLIYFQGNSAPDKSGLPSDRFSAERTGGSVSTLTIQRTQQEDSAVYLCASSLNPGGYEQYFGPGTRLTVT.

This clone has just a few counts. One end of the junction is discordant with germline, which a read error may explain. This chain uses TRBV30 with TRBJ2-7; weak D call: TRBD1 (6 bases). The CDR3 spans 13 residues. CDR1 GTSNPN and CDR2 SVGIG come from the germline V gene (reference sequence). This CDR3 is CAWTRDTSHEQYF. Here the CDR3 DNA reads TGTGCCTGGACCCGGGACACCTCCCACGAGCAGTACTTC.

This clone was seen only a few times. The chain links TRBV5-6 to TRBJ2-5; 12 bases fit TRBD2. Trimming took 4 bases from V and 2 from J; bases not matched to a gene: 12. This CDR3 comprises 18 residues. CDR1 and CDR2 from the germline V gene are SGHDT and YYEEEE. The CDR3 sequence: CASSIGLAGTSYQETQYF. The DNA of the CDR3 is TGTGCCAGCAGCATTGGACTAGCGGGAACCTCCTATCAAGAGACCCAGTACTTC. The complete variable domain, with remaining parts taken from reference TRBV5-6 and TRBJ2-5, reads DAGVTQSPTHLIKTRGQQVTLRCSPKSGHDTVSWYQQALGQGPQFIFQYYEEEERQRGNFPDRFSGHQFPNYSSELNVNALLLGDSALYLCASSIGLAGTSYQETQYFGPGTRLLVL.

The V and J genes are TRBV7-2 and TRBJ2-5, with 7 bases lining up with TRBD1. CDR3 length: 14 amino acids. Germline values: CDR1 SGHTA, CDR2 FQGNSA. After removal of 3 bases from V and 5 bases from J, the junction contained 6 bases not matched to a gene. CDR3 DNA sequence: TGTGCCAGCAGCTTGACAGGGTCCGGGGAGACCCAGTACTTC. Its translation is CASSLTGSGETQYF.

This clone has just a few counts. This sample also contains other DNA sequences that code for the same CDR3. The chain recombines TRBV2 with TRBJ1-1; 7 bases are shared with TRBD1. Germline trimming cut 6 bases from V and 0 bases from J; bases unmatched to any gene: 4. The CDR3 consists of 14 residues. Germline CDR1 reads SNHLY; CDR2 reads FYNNEI. The CDR3 region has the DNA TGTGCCAGCAGCCTACAGGGGATGAACACTGAAGCTTTCTTT. Protein product: CASSLQGMNTEAFF.

CDR3 protein: CASSVTGEIYGYTF. Written as DNA, the CDR3 is TGTGCCAGCAGTGTGACAGGGGAAATCTATGGCTACACCTTC. This chain joins TRBV2 and TRBJ1-2, with 8 nucleotides matching TRBD1. The V and J ends lost 4 bases and 4 bases, in that order; junction bases with no gene match: 5. CDR1 is SNHLY and CDR2 is FYNNEI in the germline V gene. The CDR3 spans 14 residues.

This chain connects TRBV15 to TRBJ2-5; D is perhaps TRBD1 (7 bases). Trimming took off 4 bases at V and 4 bases at J, with 13 bases between the two ends. The CDR3 length is 14 residues. Germline loops: CDR1 LNHNV, CDR2 YYDKDF (reference sequence). In DNA form, the CDR3 reads TGTGCCACCAGCAAAGGACAGGAGGGAGAGACCCAGTACTTC. It specifies CATSKGQEGETQYF.

The chain joins TRBV5-1 to TRBJ2-1; possible D gene TRBD2, 6 bases. The germline CDR1 and CDR2 sequences are SGHRS and YFSETQ. The V and J ends lost 3 bases and 9 bases respectively, with 16 bases between them. CDR3 length: 14 amino acids. In DNA, the CDR3 is TGCGCCAGCAGCTGGGGTAGCGTCGGGAGTGAGCAGTTCTTC. Encoded protein: CASSWGSVGSEQFF.

The genes are TRBV30 and TRBJ2-7, with D tentatively TRBD2 (6 bases). This CDR3 spans 14 amino acids. The germline V gene has CDR1 GTSNPN and CDR2 SVGIG (reference sequence). V shed 4 bases and J shed 2 bases, with 15 bases lying between them. CDR3 in amino acids: CAWTVRRGTYEQYF. CDR3 nucleotide sequence: TGTGCCTGGACGGTGAGGAGGGGAACCTACGAGCAGTACTTC.

In this sample, this clone turned up a few times. CDR3 sequence reads: CASSPWWYGGSTEAFF. The CDR3 nucleotides are TGTGCCAGCAGTCCCTGGTGGTACGGAGGGAGCACTGAAGCTTTCTTT. V and J are TRBV2 and TRBJ1-1, with D unresolved. Germline assignment: CDR1 SNHLY and CDR2 FYNNEI. V lost 5 bases and J lost 4, with 20 bases in between. The CDR3 sequence is 16 residues long.

This clone was seen just once. The chain has TRBV30 and TRBJ2-3, with 7 bases fitting TRBD2. This CDR3 has 13 amino acids. Per the germline V gene, CDR1 is GTSNPN and CDR2 is SVGIG (reference sequence). With 4 bases clipped from V and 4 bases from J, the junction kept 5 bases outside the gene matches. CDR3 region: CAWIRAGPDTQYF. The CDR3 DNA reads TGTGCCTGGATCCGAGCGGGGCCAGATACGCAGTATTTT. Full variable domain (missing parts from reference TRBV30 and TRBJ2-3): SQTIHQWPATLVQPVGSPLSLECTVEGTSNPNLYWYRQAAGRGLQLLFYSVGIGQISSEVPQNLSASRPQDRQFILSSKKLLLSDSGFYLCAWIRAGPDTQYFGPGTRLTVL.

This clone appeared a few times. The chain recombines TRBV30 with TRBJ2-3; TRBD2 is a possible D gene (6 bases). Between the trimmed V and J ends, which lost 2 bases and 3 bases, there was a span of 9 bases. Germline V CDR1 and CDR2: GTSNPN, SVGIG (reference sequence). This CDR3 is 13 amino acids long. CDR3 loop: CAWSRLATDTQYF. CDR3 DNA: TGTGCCTGGAGTCGCCTAGCGACAGATACGCAGTATTTT.

V gene TRBV19 combines with J gene TRBJ1-2; 10 nucleotides align to TRBD1. The CDR3 length is 12 residues. Germline CDR1 is LNHDA and CDR2 is SQIVND (reference sequence). Trimming took 8 bases from V and 6 from J; bases not matched to a gene: 3. In nucleotides, the CDR3 is TGTGCCAGTTTAGACAGGGGGCATGGCTACACCTTC. This translates into CASLDRGHGYTF.

The gene calls are TRBV5-4 and TRBJ1-1; D perhaps matches TRBD1 (5 bases). V was cut by 0 bases and J by 5 bases, with 11 bases left in between. From germline, CDR1 is SGHNT and CDR2 YYREEE (reference sequence). The CDR3 is 14 residues long. In DNA form, the CDR3 reads TGTGCCAGCAGCTTGGAGGGCAGGGCGACTGAAGCTTTCTTT. Translating it yields CASSLEGRATEAFF.

This clone was seen only a few times. CDR3 sequence: CASSTGTGGQPQHF. The CDR3 nucleotides are TGTGCCAGCTCCACGGGGACAGGGGGCCAGCCCCAGCATTTT. The chain has TRBV18 and TRBJ1-5; TRBD1 agrees at 12 bases. The germline V gene encodes CDR1 KGHSH and CDR2 LQKENI. This CDR3 has 14 amino acids. The trim removed 6 bases at V and 7 bases at J, leaving 4 bases unmatched.